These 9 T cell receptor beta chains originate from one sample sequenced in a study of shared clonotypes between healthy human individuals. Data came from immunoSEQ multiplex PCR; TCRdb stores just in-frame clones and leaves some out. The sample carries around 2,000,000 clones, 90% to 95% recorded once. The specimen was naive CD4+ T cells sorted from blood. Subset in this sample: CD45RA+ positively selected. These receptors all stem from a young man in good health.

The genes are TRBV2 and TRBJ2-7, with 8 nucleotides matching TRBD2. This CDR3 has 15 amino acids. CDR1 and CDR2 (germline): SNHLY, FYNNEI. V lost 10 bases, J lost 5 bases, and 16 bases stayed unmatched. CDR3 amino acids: CAISDQAGVIHEQYF. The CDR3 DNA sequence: TGTGCCATCAGCGACCAAGCGGGAGTTATCCACGAGCAGTACTTC.

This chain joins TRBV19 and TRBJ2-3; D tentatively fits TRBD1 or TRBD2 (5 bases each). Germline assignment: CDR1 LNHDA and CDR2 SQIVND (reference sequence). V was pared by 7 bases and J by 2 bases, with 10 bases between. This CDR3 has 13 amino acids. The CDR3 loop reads CASKGRITDTQYF. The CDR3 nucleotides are TGTGCCAGTAAGGGACGGATCACAGATACGCAGTATTTT. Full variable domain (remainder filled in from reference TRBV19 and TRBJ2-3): DGGITQSPKYLFRKEGQNVTLSCEQNLNHDAMYWYRQDPGQGLRLIYYSQIVNDFQKGDIAEGYSVSREKKESFPLTVTSAQKNPTAFYLCASKGRITDTQYFGPGTRLTVL.

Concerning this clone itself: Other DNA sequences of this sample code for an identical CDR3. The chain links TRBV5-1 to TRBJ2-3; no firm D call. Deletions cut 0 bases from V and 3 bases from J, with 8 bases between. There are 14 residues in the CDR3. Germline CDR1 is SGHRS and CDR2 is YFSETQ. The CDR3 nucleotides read TGCGCCAGCAGCTTGGCTCCAGGAACAGATACGCAGTATTTT. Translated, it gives CASSLAPGTDTQYF.

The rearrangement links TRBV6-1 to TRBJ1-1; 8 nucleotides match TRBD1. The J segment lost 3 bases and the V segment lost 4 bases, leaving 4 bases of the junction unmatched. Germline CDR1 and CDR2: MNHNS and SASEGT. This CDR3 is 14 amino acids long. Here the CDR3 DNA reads TGTGCCAGCAGTGGTCAGGGGGCTTACACTGAAGCTTTCTTT. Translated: CASSGQGAYTEAFF.

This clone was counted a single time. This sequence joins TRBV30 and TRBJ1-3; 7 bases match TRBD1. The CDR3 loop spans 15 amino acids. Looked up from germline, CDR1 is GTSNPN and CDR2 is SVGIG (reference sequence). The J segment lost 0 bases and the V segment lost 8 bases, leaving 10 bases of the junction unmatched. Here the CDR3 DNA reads TGTGCCCCCAGGACAGGACCGATCTCTGGAAACACCATATATTTT. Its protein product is CAPRTGPISGNTIYF.

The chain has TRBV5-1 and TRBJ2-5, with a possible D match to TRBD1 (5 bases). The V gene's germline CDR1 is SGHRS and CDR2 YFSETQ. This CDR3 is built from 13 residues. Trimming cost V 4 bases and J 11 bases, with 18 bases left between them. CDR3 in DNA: TGCGCCAGCAGCCAACGACTGGGGCAGGTACAGTACTTC. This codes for CASSQRLGQVQYF.

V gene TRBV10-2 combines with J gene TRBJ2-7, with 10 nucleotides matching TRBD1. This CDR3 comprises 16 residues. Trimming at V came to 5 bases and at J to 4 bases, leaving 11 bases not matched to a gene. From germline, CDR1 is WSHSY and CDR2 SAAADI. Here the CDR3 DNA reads TGCGCCAGCAGTAAGACCGGGACAGGGGTCGCGTACGAGCAGTACTTC. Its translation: CASSKTGTGVAYEQYF.

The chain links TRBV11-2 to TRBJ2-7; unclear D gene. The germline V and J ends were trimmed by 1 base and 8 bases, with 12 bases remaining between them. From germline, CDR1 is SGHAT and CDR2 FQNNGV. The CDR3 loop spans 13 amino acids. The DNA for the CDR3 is TGTGCCAGCAGCTTAGGAGCGCGTGAGCAGCAGTACTTC. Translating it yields CASSLGAREQQYF.

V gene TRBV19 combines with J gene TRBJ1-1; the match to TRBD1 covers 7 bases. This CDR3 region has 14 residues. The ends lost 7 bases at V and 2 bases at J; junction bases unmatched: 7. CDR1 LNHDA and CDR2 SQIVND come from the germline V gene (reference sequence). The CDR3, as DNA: TGTGCCAGTACCTCGGACAGGAGTAACACTGAAGCTTTCTTT. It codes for CASTSDRSNTEAFF.